Listed below are T cell receptor beta chains from one sample, sequenced in a study of cytomegalovirus exposure and HLA in healthy donors. TCRdb keeps only in-frame clones here, not all; method: immunoSEQ multiplex PCR. This sample has roughly 100,000 clones, with 60% to 80% found just once. The sample consisted of PBMCs. These receptor sequences come from a female donor in good health and CMV-seronegative. The CDR3 runs from the conserved cysteine through the conserved F or W. Each record gives: CDR3 protein, J gene, clone size, V gene, D gene. A D gene is named only where the DNA matches it firmly. Size is stated for part of the rows, as once, few or many counts, or as a class when the clone is expanded.

CDR3aa: CASSEGVDVIYEQYF; j_gene: TRBJ2-7; abundance: .; v_gene: TRBV2; d_gene: .
CDR3aa: CASRRQGPYEQYF; j_gene: TRBJ2-7; abundance: few; v_gene: TRBV27; d_gene: TRBD1
CDR3aa: CASSDLTGQGLYF; j_gene: TRBJ2-5; abundance: .; v_gene: TRBV2; d_gene: TRBD1
CDR3aa: CASSRGGYEQYF; j_gene: TRBJ2-7; abundance: .; v_gene: TRBV6-6; d_gene: .
CDR3aa: CASSESELRASTDTQYF; j_gene: TRBJ2-3; abundance: .; v_gene: TRBV10-2; d_gene: .
CDR3aa: CASSVFRDTEAFF; j_gene: TRBJ1-1; abundance: .; v_gene: TRBV2; d_gene: .
CDR3aa: CASSPGTGGRGETQYF; j_gene: TRBJ2-5; abundance: once; v_gene: TRBV18; d_gene: TRBD2
CDR3aa: CASSLTPGQNTEAFF; j_gene: TRBJ1-1; abundance: few; v_gene: TRBV7-2; d_gene: .
CDR3aa: CASSGGQGYGEQFF; j_gene: TRBJ2-1; abundance: .; v_gene: TRBV6-4; d_gene: TRBD1
CDR3aa: CASSFSGQGGSGNTIYF; j_gene: TRBJ1-3; abundance: .; v_gene: TRBV5-1; d_gene: TRBD1
CDR3aa: CASSPVGEGRETQYF; j_gene: TRBJ2-5; abundance: .; v_gene: TRBV7-9; d_gene: .
CDR3aa: CASSPTGRSGNTIYF; j_gene: TRBJ1-3; abundance: once; v_gene: TRBV28; d_gene: .
CDR3aa: CASSSSGRGFTDTQYF; j_gene: TRBJ2-3; abundance: .; v_gene: TRBV9; d_gene: TRBD2
CDR3aa: CASSWSGYSYEQYF; j_gene: TRBJ2-7; abundance: .; v_gene: TRBV5-1; d_gene: .
CDR3aa: CASSREGGLAGIDTQYF; j_gene: TRBJ2-3; abundance: few; v_gene: TRBV11-1; d_gene: TRBD2
CDR3aa: CASSSSGRKTDTQYF; j_gene: TRBJ2-3; abundance: .; v_gene: TRBV27; d_gene: TRBD2
CDR3aa: CASSLGTGDRGYGYTF; j_gene: TRBJ1-2; abundance: .; v_gene: TRBV7-2; d_gene: TRBD1
CDR3aa: CASSQARPSAYNEQFF; j_gene: TRBJ2-1; abundance: once; v_gene: TRBV4-2; d_gene: .
CDR3aa: CASSVGSGTDTQYF; j_gene: TRBJ2-3; abundance: .; v_gene: TRBV9; d_gene: TRBD2
CDR3aa: CATSRALDEQYF; j_gene: TRBJ2-7; abundance: .; v_gene: TRBV15; d_gene: .
CDR3aa: CASSPGLAGLGSSYEQYF; j_gene: TRBJ2-7; abundance: .; v_gene: TRBV5-4; d_gene: TRBD2
CDR3aa: CASSLGAQNTEAFF; j_gene: TRBJ1-1; abundance: .; v_gene: TRBV7-8; d_gene: .
CDR3aa: CASSLKAGDPNTEAFF; j_gene: TRBJ1-1; abundance: .; v_gene: TRBV7-9; d_gene: .
CDR3aa: CASSRTPAQKAFF; j_gene: TRBJ1-1; abundance: .; v_gene: TRBV11-3; d_gene: .
CDR3aa: CATSGQGGRGEKLFF; j_gene: TRBJ1-4; abundance: .; v_gene: TRBV19; d_gene: TRBD1
CDR3aa: CASSITPAGAQPQHF; j_gene: TRBJ1-5; abundance: .; v_gene: TRBV19; d_gene: .
CDR3aa: CASSPNGARGRETQYF; j_gene: TRBJ2-5; abundance: .; v_gene: TRBV27; d_gene: .
CDR3aa: CASRLARGRGPGGYTF; j_gene: TRBJ1-2; abundance: many; v_gene: TRBV12-2; d_gene: .
CDR3aa: CASSQDGTSHRYEQYF; j_gene: TRBJ2-7; abundance: .; v_gene: TRBV4-2; d_gene: TRBD2
CDR3aa: CASSFGGGDTQYF; j_gene: TRBJ2-3; abundance: few; v_gene: TRBV7-3; d_gene: TRBD2
CDR3aa: CASSPRGAGAEGEQYF; j_gene: TRBJ2-7; abundance: .; v_gene: TRBV7-9; d_gene: .
CDR3aa: CASSLGGSFQPQHF; j_gene: TRBJ1-5; abundance: few; v_gene: TRBV28; d_gene: .
CDR3aa: CASSLTGTTLEQFF; j_gene: TRBJ2-1; abundance: .; v_gene: TRBV28; d_gene: TRBD2
CDR3aa: CASSFAGKRPFGYTF; j_gene: TRBJ1-2; abundance: .; v_gene: TRBV28; d_gene: .
CDR3aa: CASSGGLSVYNEQFF; j_gene: TRBJ2-1; abundance: .; v_gene: TRBV6-6; d_gene: .
CDR3aa: CASKGTGAGSYNEQFF; j_gene: TRBJ2-1; abundance: few; v_gene: TRBV2; d_gene: TRBD1
CDR3aa: CASSEILAGGYEQYF; j_gene: TRBJ2-7; abundance: .; v_gene: TRBV2; d_gene: TRBD2
CDR3aa: CASSIGLAELFETQYF; j_gene: TRBJ2-5; abundance: few; v_gene: TRBV19; d_gene: TRBD2
CDR3aa: CASSEDPARFNEQFF; j_gene: TRBJ2-1; abundance: few; v_gene: TRBV6-1; d_gene: .
CDR3aa: CASSLSQGAVGYTF; j_gene: TRBJ1-2; abundance: .; v_gene: TRBV13; d_gene: TRBD1
CDR3aa: CASSLLAGPTTDTQYF; j_gene: TRBJ2-3; abundance: few; v_gene: TRBV5-5; d_gene: TRBD2
CDR3aa: CASVGGGSNTDTQYF; j_gene: TRBJ2-3; abundance: .; v_gene: TRBV6-6; d_gene: .
CDR3aa: CASSMIGRYQPQHF; j_gene: TRBJ1-5; abundance: once; v_gene: TRBV19; d_gene: .
CDR3aa: CATGQQNQPQHF; j_gene: TRBJ1-5; abundance: .; v_gene: TRBV27; d_gene: .
CDR3aa: CASSPLAGGKGELFF; j_gene: TRBJ2-2; abundance: .; v_gene: TRBV5-1; d_gene: TRBD2